These T cell receptor beta chains were read from a single sample in a study of shared clonotypes between healthy human individuals. TCRdb's copy holds only in-frame clones and misses some; the assay was immunoSEQ multiplex PCR. The sample contains roughly 2,500,000 clones, roughly 93% of which appear only once. Sequenced: naive CD4+ T cells from PBMCs. The receptor source for this set is a man aged 18 to 30 in good health. Some clones in this sample may be carry-over from other donors' samples. The CDR3 runs from the conserved cysteine through the conserved F or W. D genes are given only for firm matches. Expanded clones are given a class, and other clones once, few, many or no size at all.

J gene: TRBJ1-1
V gene: TRBV25-1
clone size: .
CDR3 length: 12
D gene: .
CDR3 DNA: TGTGCCAGCAGTTCGACGGGCACTGAAGCTTTCTTT
CDR3 protein: CASSSTGTEAFF

J gene: TRBJ2-7
V gene: TRBV5-1
clone size: .
CDR3 length: 15
D gene: TRBD2
CDR3 DNA: TGCGCCAGCAGCGCCCCTAGCGGGCAGACCTACGAGCAGTACTTC
CDR3 protein: CASSAPSGQTYEQYF

J gene: TRBJ1-5
V gene: TRBV12-1
clone size: few
CDR3 length: 15
D gene: .
CDR3 DNA: TGTGCCTTCCCGTCGGCAGGTGATAGCAATCAGCCCCAGCATTTT
CDR3 protein: CAFPSAGDSNQPQHF

J gene: TRBJ2-2
V gene: TRBV7-2
clone size: .
CDR3 length: 16
D gene: .
CDR3 DNA: TGTGCCAGCAGCTTAGGTTGGATTAGCGGCACCGGGGAGCTGTTTTTT
CDR3 protein: CASSLGWISGTGELFF

J gene: TRBJ2-1
V gene: TRBV5-1
clone size: once
CDR3 length: 15
D gene: .
CDR3 DNA: TGCGCCAGCAGTTCGGACGGGGCCTCCTACAATGAGCAGTTCTTC
CDR3 protein: CASSSDGASYNEQFF

J gene: TRBJ2-1
V gene: TRBV7-2
clone size: .
CDR3 length: 16
D gene: .
CDR3 DNA: TGTGCCAGCAGCCGATTAGACTGGAGCTCCTACAATGAGCAGTTCTTC
CDR3 protein: CASSRLDWSSYNEQFF

J gene: TRBJ2-2
V gene: TRBV7-2
clone size: .
CDR3 length: 16
D gene: .
CDR3 DNA: TGTGCCAGCAGCCCCGTGGGGCAGGAGGTCACCGGGGAGCTGTTTTTT
CDR3 protein: CASSPVGQEVTGELFF

J gene: TRBJ2-7
V gene: TRBV30
clone size: .
CDR3 length: 11
D gene: .
CDR3 DNA: TGTGCCTGGAGTGTACAGCGCGAGCAGTACTTC
CDR3 protein: CAWSVQREQYF

J gene: TRBJ2-3
V gene: TRBV6-5
clone size: .
CDR3 length: 15
D gene: .
CDR3 DNA: TGTGCCAGCAGTTACACATTCCTGAACACAGATACGCAGTATTTT
CDR3 protein: CASSYTFLNTDTQYF

J gene: TRBJ1-2
V gene: TRBV28
clone size: .
CDR3 length: 14
D gene: .
CDR3 DNA: TGTGCCAGCAGTAGACAGAGCTCTAACTATGGCTACACCTTC
CDR3 protein: CASSRQSSNYGYTF

J gene: TRBJ2-7
V gene: TRBV5-1
clone size: few
CDR3 length: 15
D gene: TRBD1
CDR3 DNA: TGCGCCAGCAGCGGCCGGACAGGGAGCTCCTACGAGCAGTACTTC
CDR3 protein: CASSGRTGSSYEQYF

J gene: TRBJ2-2
V gene: TRBV5-1
clone size: .
CDR3 length: 15
D gene: .
CDR3 DNA: TGCGCCAGCAGCTTGAACAGGGCGGACACCGGGGAGCTGTTTTTT
CDR3 protein: CASSLNRADTGELFF

J gene: TRBJ2-7
V gene: TRBV28
clone size: .
CDR3 length: 15
D gene: TRBD1
CDR3 DNA: TGTGCCAGCAGTTTATCCCCGGGACAGGGCTTTGAGCAGTACTTC
CDR3 protein: CASSLSPGQGFEQYF

J gene: TRBJ2-2
V gene: TRBV4-3
clone size: .
CDR3 length: 16
D gene: .
CDR3 DNA: TGCGCCAGCAGCCAAGATTTAGCTCGGGGAACCGGGGAGCTGTTTTTT
CDR3 protein: CASSQDLARGTGELFF

J gene: TRBJ1-2
V gene: TRBV6-6
clone size: .
CDR3 length: 11
D gene: TRBD1
CDR3 DNA: TGTGCCAGCGGGACAGTTTATGGCTACACCTTC
CDR3 protein: CASGTVYGYTF

J gene: TRBJ1-5
V gene: TRBV28
clone size: .
CDR3 length: 16
D gene: TRBD1
CDR3 DNA: TGTGCCAGCAGTTCCTCGGGCAGGGGGCGAAATCAGCCCCAGCATTTT
CDR3 protein: CASSSSGRGRNQPQHF

J gene: TRBJ2-3
V gene: TRBV11-3
clone size: .
CDR3 length: 12
D gene: .
CDR3 DNA: TGTGCCAGCAGCTTACGCAGAGATACGCAGTATTTT
CDR3 protein: CASSLRRDTQYF

J gene: TRBJ2-5
V gene: TRBV7-9
clone size: .
CDR3 length: 14
D gene: .
CDR3 DNA: TGTGCCAGCAGCTTATTTCCGGAGGCAGAGACCCAGTACTTC
CDR3 protein: CASSLFPEAETQYF

J gene: TRBJ1-4
V gene: TRBV18
clone size: .
CDR3 length: 15
D gene: .
CDR3 DNA: TGTGCCAGCTCACCGGGGGTTAGCCCAAATGAAAAACTGTTTTTT
CDR3 protein: CASSPGVSPNEKLFF

J gene: TRBJ1-2
V gene: TRBV7-2
clone size: .
CDR3 length: 13
D gene: .
CDR3 DNA: TGTGCCAGCAGCCAAGGGGGACACTATGGCTACACCTTC
CDR3 protein: CASSQGGHYGYTF

J gene: TRBJ2-7
V gene: TRBV9
clone size: .
CDR3 length: 14
D gene: TRBD1
CDR3 DNA: TGTGCCAGCAGCGTAGGGGGGACAGCCTACGAGCAGTACTTC
CDR3 protein: CASSVGGTAYEQYF

J gene: TRBJ1-5
V gene: TRBV30
clone size: once
CDR3 length: 12
D gene: TRBD1
CDR3 DNA: TGTGCCTGGGATCAGGGGGTACAGCCCCAGCATTTT
CDR3 protein: CAWDQGVQPQHF

J gene: TRBJ1-4
V gene: TRBV10-3
clone size: few
CDR3 length: 13
D gene: TRBD1
CDR3 DNA: TGTGCCACCACAGGGGGAGAGGGTGAAAAACTGTTTTTT
CDR3 protein: CATTGGEGEKLFF

J gene: TRBJ2-1
V gene: TRBV9
clone size: .
CDR3 length: 15
D gene: TRBD2
CDR3 DNA: TGTGCCAGCAGCGTAGTAGCGGGAGGGGGCAATGAGCAGTTCTTC
CDR3 protein: CASSVVAGGGNEQFF

J gene: TRBJ2-1
V gene: TRBV5-1
clone size: .
CDR3 length: 17
D gene: .
CDR3 DNA: TGCGCCAGCAGCTTGAAAGTACAGAGGAGCTCCTACAATGAGCAGTTCTTC
CDR3 protein: CASSLKVQRSSYNEQFF

J gene: TRBJ2-1
V gene: TRBV28
clone size: .
CDR3 length: 15
D gene: TRBD2
CDR3 DNA: TGTGCCAGCAGTTTACTAGCGGGAGATAGCAATGAGCAGTTCTTC
CDR3 protein: CASSLLAGDSNEQFF

J gene: TRBJ1-2
V gene: TRBV19
clone size: .
CDR3 length: 15
D gene: .
CDR3 DNA: TGTGCCAGTAGTCCACCAACCGGGACGGAGTATGGCTACACCTTC
CDR3 protein: CASSPPTGTEYGYTF

J gene: TRBJ2-7
V gene: TRBV2
clone size: .
CDR3 length: 12
D gene: .
CDR3 DNA: TGTGCCAGCAGACGGACAGATGGGTCGCAGTACTTC
CDR3 protein: CASRRTDGSQYF

J gene: TRBJ1-1
V gene: TRBV6-1
clone size: .
CDR3 length: 14
D gene: .
CDR3 DNA: TGTGCCAGCACAGCAGGGAAGGGGGACACTGAAGCTTTCTTT
CDR3 protein: CASTAGKGDTEAFF

J gene: TRBJ2-2
V gene: TRBV7-2
clone size: .
CDR3 length: 16
D gene: .
CDR3 DNA: TGTGCCAGCAGCTTAGTTGGGACTTCGAACACCGGGGAGCTGTTTTTT
CDR3 protein: CASSLVGTSNTGELFF

J gene: TRBJ1-5
V gene: TRBV23-1
clone size: .
CDR3 length: 13
D gene: .
CDR3 DNA: TGCGCCAGCAGTCACTTGGGCAATCAGCCCCAGCATTTT
CDR3 protein: CASSHLGNQPQHF

J gene: TRBJ2-1
V gene: TRBV6-5
clone size: .
CDR3 length: 15
D gene: TRBD1
CDR3 DNA: TGTGCCAGCAGACTAAGACAGGGGGAGGGTGGTGAGCAGTTCTTC
CDR3 protein: CASRLRQGEGGEQFF

J gene: TRBJ1-5
V gene: TRBV16
clone size: .
CDR3 length: 15
D gene: .
CDR3 DNA: TGTGCCAGCAGCCAAATGTTGGACAGCAATCAGCCCCAGCATTTT
CDR3 protein: CASSQMLDSNQPQHF

J gene: TRBJ2-7
V gene: TRBV6-5
clone size: once
CDR3 length: 15
D gene: .
CDR3 DNA: TGTGCCAGCAGTTACTCGGGAGAAGGGTTGGGCGAGCAGTACTTC
CDR3 protein: CASSYSGEGLGEQYF

J gene: TRBJ2-3
V gene: TRBV10-3
clone size: .
CDR3 length: 17
D gene: TRBD2
CDR3 DNA: TGTGCCATGGCCAGCTCGCTAGCGGTCTCGGGCACAGATACGCAGTATTTT
CDR3 protein: CAMASSLAVSGTDTQYF

J gene: TRBJ2-2
V gene: TRBV7-8
clone size: .
CDR3 length: 16
D gene: TRBD1
CDR3 DNA: TGTGCCAGCAGCTCCCGACAGGGATTTGACACCGGGGAGCTGTTTTTT
CDR3 protein: CASSSRQGFDTGELFF

J gene: TRBJ2-5
V gene: TRBV19
clone size: .
CDR3 length: 13
D gene: .
CDR3 DNA: TGTGCCAGTAGTATAGGCTATCAAGAGACCCAGTACTTC
CDR3 protein: CASSIGYQETQYF

J gene: TRBJ2-2
V gene: TRBV5-1
clone size: .
CDR3 length: 16
D gene: TRBD1
CDR3 DNA: TGCGCCAGCAGCTTGGTAGGGGGCGCGGGCACCGGGGAGCTGTTTTTT
CDR3 protein: CASSLVGGAGTGELFF

J gene: TRBJ1-1
V gene: TRBV7-9
clone size: .
CDR3 length: 16
D gene: TRBD1
CDR3 DNA: TGTGCCAGCAGCTTAGGATCAGGGGGCCTGAACACTGAAGCTTTCTTT
CDR3 protein: CASSLGSGGLNTEAFF

J gene: TRBJ2-7
V gene: TRBV7-3
clone size: .
CDR3 length: 14
D gene: .
CDR3 DNA: TGTGCCAGCAGCTTATTCGTCTCTTCTGGGGAGCAGTACTTC
CDR3 protein: CASSLFVSSGEQYF

J gene: TRBJ1-1
V gene: TRBV6-1
clone size: .
CDR3 length: 11
D gene: .
CDR3 DNA: TGTGCCAGCAGTGAGGGGGGGCGGGCTTTCTTT
CDR3 protein: CASSEGGRAFF

J gene: TRBJ2-7
V gene: TRBV7-9
clone size: once
CDR3 length: 15
D gene: .
CDR3 DNA: TGTGCCAGCATCCCCCCCGGGGCAATCCACTACGAGCAGTACTTC
CDR3 protein: CASIPPGAIHYEQYF

J gene: TRBJ2-4
V gene: TRBV11-2
clone size: .
CDR3 length: 13
D gene: .
CDR3 DNA: TGTGCCAGCAGTGTGGGGACCAAAAACATTCAGTACTTC
CDR3 protein: CASSVGTKNIQYF

J gene: TRBJ2-1
V gene: TRBV19
clone size: .
CDR3 length: 14
D gene: .
CDR3 DNA: TGTGCCAGTAGTATAGGTACAGCCACCAATGAGCAGTTCTTC
CDR3 protein: CASSIGTATNEQFF

J gene: TRBJ1-5
V gene: TRBV19
clone size: .
CDR3 length: 12
D gene: .
CDR3 DNA: TGTGCCAGTAGTATTACGGGAGAGAACCAGCATTTT
CDR3 protein: CASSITGENQHF

J gene: TRBJ2-5
V gene: TRBV6-1
clone size: .
CDR3 length: 14
D gene: .
CDR3 DNA: TGTGCCAGCAGTGAAGCAGGGTTTGGGAACACCCAGTACTTC
CDR3 protein: CASSEAGFGNTQYF

J gene: TRBJ1-2
V gene: TRBV5-4
clone size: .
CDR3 length: 13
D gene: .
CDR3 DNA: TGTGCCAGCAGCTTTTCAGCTAACTATGGCTACACCTTC
CDR3 protein: CASSFSANYGYTF

J gene: TRBJ1-3
V gene: TRBV9
clone size: .
CDR3 length: 15
D gene: .
CDR3 DNA: TGTGCCAGCAGCCCCGAGCCCGGGGCTGGAAACACCATATATTTT
CDR3 protein: CASSPEPGAGNTIYF

J gene: TRBJ2-5
V gene: TRBV28
clone size: .
CDR3 length: 13
D gene: .
CDR3 DNA: TGTGCCATCAGGGACGGGTACCGGGAGACCCAGTACTTC
CDR3 protein: CAIRDGYRETQYF

J gene: TRBJ1-2
V gene: TRBV7-2
clone size: .
CDR3 length: 15
D gene: TRBD1
CDR3 DNA: TGTGCCAGCAGCTCCCGACGGGACAGCCTAAGTGGCTACACCTTC
CDR3 protein: CASSSRRDSLSGYTF

J gene: TRBJ2-3
V gene: TRBV28
clone size: once
CDR3 length: 14
D gene: TRBD2
CDR3 DNA: TGTGCCAGCAGCGAGCGGGGAAGCACAGATACGCAGTATTTT
CDR3 protein: CASSERGSTDTQYF

J gene: TRBJ1-4
V gene: TRBV6-1
clone size: .
CDR3 length: 12
D gene: TRBD1
CDR3 DNA: TGTGCCAGCAGTGTCCCGGGACAGCCTCTGGTTTTT
CDR3 protein: CASSVPGQPLVF

J gene: TRBJ2-5
V gene: TRBV28
clone size: .
CDR3 length: 14
D gene: TRBD1
CDR3 DNA: TGTGCCAGCAGTTCCGACAGGGTGCGGGAGACCCAGTACTTC
CDR3 protein: CASSSDRVRETQYF

J gene: TRBJ2-2
V gene: TRBV5-6
clone size: .
CDR3 length: 17
D gene: .
CDR3 DNA: TGTGCCAGCAGCTTGGCCTCAGAGGAAAGGTACACCGGGGAGCTGTTTTTT
CDR3 protein: CASSLASEERYTGELFF

J gene: TRBJ1-1
V gene: TRBV15
clone size: .
CDR3 length: 13
D gene: .
CDR3 DNA: TGTGCCACCACTTTGTCCCAGGGCACTGAAGCTTTCTTT
CDR3 protein: CATTLSQGTEAFF